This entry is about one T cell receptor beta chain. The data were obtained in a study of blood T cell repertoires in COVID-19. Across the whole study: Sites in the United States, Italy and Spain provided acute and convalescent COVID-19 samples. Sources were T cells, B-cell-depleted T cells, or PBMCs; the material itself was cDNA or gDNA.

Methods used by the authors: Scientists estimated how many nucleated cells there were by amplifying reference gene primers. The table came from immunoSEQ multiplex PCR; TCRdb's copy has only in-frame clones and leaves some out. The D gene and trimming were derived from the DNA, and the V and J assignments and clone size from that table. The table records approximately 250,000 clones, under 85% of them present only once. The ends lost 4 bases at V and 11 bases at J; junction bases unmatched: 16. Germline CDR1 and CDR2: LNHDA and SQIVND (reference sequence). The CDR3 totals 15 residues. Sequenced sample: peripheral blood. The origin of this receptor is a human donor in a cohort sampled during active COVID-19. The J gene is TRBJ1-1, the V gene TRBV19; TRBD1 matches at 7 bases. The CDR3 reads CASSTGSTGRFGAFF. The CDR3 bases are TGTGCCAGTAGTACCGGGTCGACAGGGAGGTTTGGGGCTTTCTTT.